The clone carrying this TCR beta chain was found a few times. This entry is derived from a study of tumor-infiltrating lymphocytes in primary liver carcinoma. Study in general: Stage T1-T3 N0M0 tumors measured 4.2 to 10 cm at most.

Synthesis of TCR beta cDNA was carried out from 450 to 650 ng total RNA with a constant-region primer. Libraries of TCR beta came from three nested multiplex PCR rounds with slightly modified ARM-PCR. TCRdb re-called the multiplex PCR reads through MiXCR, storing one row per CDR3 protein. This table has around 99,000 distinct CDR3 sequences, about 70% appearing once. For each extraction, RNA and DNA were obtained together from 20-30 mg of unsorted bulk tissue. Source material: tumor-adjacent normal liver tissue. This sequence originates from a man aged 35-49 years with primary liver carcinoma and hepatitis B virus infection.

The CDR3 region has the DNA TGCGCCAGCAGTTCAGCGGGAGTTGGCAATGAGCAGTTCTTC. This encodes CASSSAGVGNEQFF. The chain uses TRBV5-1 and TRBJ2-1; 8 bases match TRBD2. The CDR3 runs 14 residues. J was trimmed by 6 bases and V by 5 bases; bases with no gene match: 7. Germline V gene sequence: CDR1 SGHRS, CDR2 YFSETQ.